This is a list of T cell receptor beta chains from one sample in a study of blood T cell repertoires in COVID-19. Using immunoSEQ multiplex PCR, the repertoire was profiled, and TCRdb retains in-frame clones only, with some absent. The sample yields about 170,000 clones, about 80% seen once. Sequencing input: peripheral blood. These receptors came from a woman older than 75 with acute or convalescent COVID-19. CDR3s include the opening cysteine and the closing phenylalanine or tryptophan. Fields, in order: clone size, V gene, J gene, D gene, CDR3 DNA, CDR3 protein. The D gene is left open where the match is weak. Part of the rows lack a size; the others show once, few, many or a class for expanded clones.

>NA|TRBV18|TRBJ2-7|TRBD1
TGTGCCAGCTCACCTAACGCCGGGACAGGGGGCTACGAGCAGTACTTC
CASSPNAGTGGYEQYF
>few|TRBV5-6|TRBJ2-7|NA
TGTGCCAGCAGCTTGGCAGGGAACTCCTACGAGCAGTACTTC
CASSLAGNSYEQYF
>NA|TRBV7-9|TRBJ2-1|TRBD2
TGTGCCAGCAGCGCCTGGGGGCGAGCGGGAGTTTCGAATGAGCAGTTCTTC
CASSAWGRAGVSNEQFF
>NA|TRBV7-9|TRBJ1-1|NA
TGTGCCAGCAGCGTTATTGGAGGCACTGAAGCTTTCTTT
CASSVIGGTEAFF
>NA|TRBV7-2|TRBJ2-5|TRBD2
TGTGCCAGCAGCAGAGCTAGCGGTGGTACTCAAGAGACCCAGTACTTC
CASSRASGGTQETQYF
>NA|TRBV29-1|TRBJ2-1|NA
TGCAGCGCTCCTACAGTGTCTTTTGAGCAGTTCTTC
CSAPTVSFEQFF
>NA|TRBV25-1|TRBJ1-2|TRBD1
TGTGCCAGCAGTGACTACCAGGGGGACCGCTATGGCTACACCTTC
CASSDYQGDRYGYTF
>NA|TRBV5-6|TRBJ1-1|TRBD1
TGTGCCAGCAGCTTGTTTGGGACAGTGAACACTGAAGCTTTCTTT
CASSLFGTVNTEAFF
>NA|TRBV29-1|TRBJ2-1|TRBD2
TGCAGCGTCGCGGGAGGCTACAATGAGCAGTTCTTC
CSVAGGYNEQFF
>NA|TRBV6-5|TRBJ2-7|TRBD2
TGTGCCAGCAGGATCCGGGACTACTCCTACGAGCAGTACTTC
CASRIRDYSYEQYF
>NA|TRBV20-1|TRBJ1-4|NA
TGCAGTGCTAGTACAGGGTCTAGAACTAATGAAAAACTGTTTTTT
CSASTGSRTNEKLFF
>few|TRBV15|TRBJ2-3|NA
TGTGCCACCAGCAGAGCGGGGGCGGGAGCCACAGATACGCAGTATTTT
CATSRAGAGATDTQYF
>NA|TRBV6-5|TRBJ2-1|NA
TGTGCCAGCAGTACACGGACAGACTACAATGAGCAGTTCTTC
CASSTRTDYNEQFF
>NA|TRBV11-2|TRBJ1-6|NA
TGTGCCAGCAGCTCCCCGAATTCACCCCTCCACTTT
CASSSPNSPLHF
>NA|TRBV5-1|TRBJ1-1|NA
TGCGCCAGCAGCTTTGGCGGAATCACTGAAGCTTTCTTT
CASSFGGITEAFF
>NA|TRBV10-3|TRBJ2-1|TRBD1
TGTGCCATCAGGGGGGACAGTAGCTCCTACAATGAGCAGTTCTTC
CAIRGDSSSYNEQFF
>NA|TRBV18|TRBJ2-7|TRBD1
TGTGCCAGCTCACCGAACAGGGGCGCGGGCGGCGAGCAGTACTTC
CASSPNRGAGGEQYF
>few|TRBV18|TRBJ2-5|NA
TGTGCCAGCTCACTACGCCCCGGAGAGACCCAGTACTTC
CASSLRPGETQYF
>NA|TRBV12-3/TRBV12-4|TRBJ1-2|NA
TGTGCCAGCAGCCTAGCTAACTATGGCTACACCTTC
CASSLANYGYTF
>NA|TRBV6-5|TRBJ2-3|NA
TGTGCCAGCAGTCGCCGGACTAGCACAGATACGCAGTATTTT
CASSRRTSTDTQYF
>NA|TRBV6-5|TRBJ2-7|NA
TGTGCCAGCAGCCCAGACAGTATCCCCCGGTACTTC
CASSPDSIPRYF
>NA|TRBV19|TRBJ2-3|TRBD2
TGTGCCAGTAGTATAGATCCAACTAGCGGGAGGAAGACGGATACGCAGTATTTT
CASSIDPTSGRKTDTQYF
>few|TRBV29-1|TRBJ2-1|TRBD2
TGCAGCGTTGAAACTAGCGGCTCCTACAATGAGCAGTTCTTC
CSVETSGSYNEQFF
>once|TRBV15|TRBJ2-5|NA
TGTGCCACCAGCAGAGGAGGGACACCTCAAGAGACCCAGTACTTC
CATSRGGTPQETQYF
>NA|TRBV5-1|TRBJ1-5|NA
TGCGCCAGCAGCTTGGTCGGGGATGGCAATCAGCCCCAGCATTTT
CASSLVGDGNQPQHF
>NA|TRBV6-5|TRBJ2-3|NA
TGTGCCAGCAGATCAACATCGGATACGCAGTATTTT
CASRSTSDTQYF
>NA|TRBV12-5|TRBJ1-5|NA
TGTGCTAGTGGTTTGGCAAACTGGGGCAGGCAATACACAGGCGGTCAGCCCCAGCATTTT
CASGLANWGRQYTGGQPQHF
>NA|TRBV12-3/TRBV12-4|TRBJ2-7|NA
TGTGCCAGCGCCTTTAGTGCGGTGCAGTACTTC
CASAFSAVQYF
>NA|TRBV11-2|TRBJ2-1|TRBD2
TGTGCCAGCAGCCCGGGACTAGCGTACAATGAGCAGTTCTTC
CASSPGLAYNEQFF
>NA|TRBV2|TRBJ2-3|NA
TGTGCCAGTTCTGACAGGATTCGCACAGATACGCAGTATTTT
CASSDRIRTDTQYF
>NA|TRBV25-1|TRBJ1-2|NA
TGTGCCAGCAGTGAAACAGAGACCCCTGGCTATGGCTACACCTTC
CASSETETPGYGYTF
>NA|TRBV6-2/TRBV6-3|TRBJ2-7|TRBD2
TGTGCCAGCAGTTCGGGACTAGCGGCCACCTACGAGCAGTACTTC
CASSSGLAATYEQYF
>NA|TRBV30|TRBJ2-3|NA
TGTGCCGGGGGAAGGGGAGGCGGGAGCACAGATACGCAGTATTTT
CAGGRGGGSTDTQYF
>NA|TRBV2|TRBJ1-6|TRBD1
TGTGCCAGCAGTTCGACAGGGGGTAATTCACCCCTCCACTTT
CASSSTGGNSPLHF
>NA|TRBV6-6|TRBJ2-7|TRBD1
TGTGCCAGCAGTCCCGGGCAGGGGGCGCGTTACGAGCAGTACTTC
CASSPGQGARYEQYF
>NA|TRBV6-2/TRBV6-3|TRBJ2-7|NA
TGTGCCAGCAGTCGACAGGGAGGCGAGCAGTACTTC
CASSRQGGEQYF
>NA|TRBV2|TRBJ2-3|TRBD1
TGTGCCAGCAGTAAGACAGGGGGCAGCACAGATACGCAGTATTTT
CASSKTGGSTDTQYF
>NA|TRBV2|TRBJ2-1|TRBD1
TGTGCCAGCAGCGGACAGGGTGTCAATGAGCAGTTCTTC
CASSGQGVNEQFF
>many|TRBV6-1|TRBJ2-7|TRBD2
TGTGCCAGCAGTGATTTAACTAGCGGCTACGAGCAGTACTTC
CASSDLTSGYEQYF
>NA|TRBV10-3|TRBJ1-6|TRBD1
TGTGCCACCCGGACAGGGCCCGCCCTCCACTTT
CATRTGPALHF
>NA|TRBV27|TRBJ2-5|TRBD1
TGTGCCAGCAGTCTCGACAGGGGATCCCAAGAGACCCAGTACTTC
CASSLDRGSQETQYF
>NA|TRBV7-9|TRBJ1-4|TRBD1
TGTGCCAGCAGCCCCCCAGACAGGGTGGATGAAAAACTGTTTTTT
CASSPPDRVDEKLFF
>NA|TRBV19|TRBJ2-3|TRBD2
TGTGCCAGTAGTATACCCCAGGGGGAACTAGCGGGAGGGCCAACGCAGTATTTT
CASSIPQGELAGGPTQYF
>NA|TRBV10-3|TRBJ2-5|TRBD1
TGTGCCATCAGTGGACAGGGCGTGTGGCAAGAGACCCAGTACTTC
CAISGQGVWQETQYF
>NA|TRBV19|TRBJ2-1|NA
TGTGCCAGTAGACCCCCACCGGGACTACCTTCTCCAGGGGCCTACAATGAGCAGTTCTTC
CASRPPPGLPSPGAYNEQFF
>NA|TRBV20-1|TRBJ1-1|TRBD1
TGCAGTGCTAGTTACAGGGGATGGAACACTGAAGCTTTCTTT
CSASYRGWNTEAFF
>NA|TRBV5-1|TRBJ2-7|NA
TGCGCCAGCAATACAGAGCAGTACTTC
CASNTEQYF
>NA|TRBV7-2|TRBJ2-2|NA
TGTGCCAGCAGCGAGACAGCCTCCACGAACACCGGGGAGCTGTTTTTT
CASSETASTNTGELFF
>NA|TRBV19|TRBJ1-1|NA
TGTGCCAGTCTTGTAAGGCGGGGCAACACTGAAGCTTTCTTT
CASLVRRGNTEAFF
>NA|TRBV18|TRBJ2-1|NA
TGTGCCAGCTCACCAACCACAGGTAGTGAGCAGTTCTTC
CASSPTTGSEQFF
>few|TRBV4-2|TRBJ2-2|TRBD2
TGTGCCAGCAGCCAAGATTTAGCGGGAGGAACCGGGGAGCTGTTTTTT
CASSQDLAGGTGELFF
>many|TRBV5-1|TRBJ2-5|NA
TGCGCCAGCAGCTTGGGCCCCGGGGGAAACCAAGAGACCCAGTACTTC
CASSLGPGGNQETQYF
>NA|TRBV4-1|TRBJ1-6|NA
TGCGCCAGCAGCCAAGGAGGTAATTCACCCCTCCACTTT
CASSQGGNSPLHF